This T cell receptor beta chain comes out of a study of T cells in localized non-small cell lung cancer. The V gene's germline CDR1 is SQVTM and CDR2 ANQGSEA. Trimming took 7 bases from V and 5 from J; bases not matched to a gene: 10. The CDR3 spans 13 residues. Findings and limits, study-wide: Adjacent uninvolved lung tissue had the highest T cell clonality, exceeding tumor. Elevated circulating T cell density in blood was associated with longer overall survival.

Concerning this clone itself: The antigen remains unidentified.

Some clones are missing from TCRdb's copy, which holds only in-frame ones; the method was immunoSEQ multiplex PCR. The data show some 3,400 clones, roughly 24% seen once. The V and J genes are TRBV29-1 and TRBJ1-1, with TRBD1 matching 7 bases. The sequencing here drew on lung tumor tissue, taken before any cancer treatment. This clonotype was obtained from a woman between 35 and 75 years old with stage I lung adenocarcinoma. The CDR3 region is CSAYRGGETEAFF. CDR3 nucleotide sequence: TGCAGCGCCTACAGGGGAGGAGAAACTGAAGCTTTCTTT.